These T cell receptor beta chains were read from a single sample in a study of cytotoxic CD8 clonotypes in ibrutinib-treated CLL. Repertoires were generated with immunoSEQ multiplex PCR, while TCRdb's copy carries only in-frame clones and drops some. This table has 65,000 to 80,000 clones, 83% appearing once. Here the sequenced sample was PBMCs, taken after 24 months of ibrutinib treatment. Source of these receptors: a human donor with chronic lymphocytic leukemia. Each CDR3 is given with its conserved first and last residue. D genes are given only for firm matches. Rows may omit the clone size; those that give it use once, few, many or a size class.

v_call	clone_size	j_call	d_call	cdr3_nt	cdr3_aa
TRBV27	once	TRBJ1-1	NA	TGTGCCAGCAGTTCCACAGGGTTCGAAGCTTTCTTT	CASSSTGFEAFF
TRBV30	NA	TRBJ2-2	NA	TGTGCCTGGAGTGTACTATGGGGCCGAGGGGGCACCGGGGAGCTGTTTTTT	CAWSVLWGRGGTGELFF
TRBV23-1	few	TRBJ1-2	NA	TGCGCCAGCAGTCGCCCGGCGTGTACGGCCTCAATGGTTAACTATGGCTACACCTTC	CASSRPACTASMVNYGYTF
TRBV18	few	TRBJ2-5	NA	TGTGCCAGCTCACCACTAAGCGAGGGAGAGACCCAGTACTTC	CASSPLSEGETQYF
TRBV5-1	NA	TRBJ2-5	TRBD2	TGCGCCAGCAGCCCCAGACTAGCGGGGAACCAAGAGACCCAGTACTTC	CASSPRLAGNQETQYF
TRBV5-1	NA	TRBJ2-2	TRBD2	TGCGCCAGCAGCTTGGACGGACTAGACACCGGGGAGCTGTTTTTT	CASSLDGLDTGELFF
TRBV2	NA	TRBJ1-2	NA	TGTGCCAGCAGTGAAGCGCGACAGAGACTAGGGGGTTATGGCTACACCTTC	CASSEARQRLGGYGYTF
TRBV5-1	NA	TRBJ2-5	TRBD2	TGCGCCAGCAGCTCCAGCCTAGCGGGAGTGGGGGAGACCCAGTACTTC	CASSSSLAGVGETQYF
TRBV19	NA	TRBJ1-5	NA	TGTGCCAGTATGGGGTTGACAACGGTGGGTCAGCCCCAGCATTTT	CASMGLTTVGQPQHF
TRBV4-1	NA	TRBJ2-1	TRBD2	TGCGCCAGCAGCCAGGAAAGGGCTAGCGGGAGGGCCGGGTACAATGAGCAGTTCTTC	CASSQERASGRAGYNEQFF
TRBV2	NA	TRBJ1-4	TRBD1	TGTGCCAGCAATAGCGGGACAGGGGAGGAAAAACTGTTTTTT	CASNSGTGEEKLFF
TRBV4-1	NA	TRBJ1-5	NA	TGCGCCAGCAGCCAAGAGCTGGGACGATTAGATCAGCCCCAGCATTTT	CASSQELGRLDQPQHF
TRBV6-5	NA	TRBJ2-3	NA	TGTGCCAGCAGTTCTCAGGGCCCCTCCACAGATACGCAGTATTTT	CASSSQGPSTDTQYF
TRBV18	NA	TRBJ2-7	TRBD2	TGTGCCAGCTCACCACCAGTCTTCAGCGGGAACTACGAGCAGTACTTC	CASSPPVFSGNYEQYF
TRBV5-6	NA	TRBJ2-1	NA	TGTGCCAGCAGCTTGGGACTGGCAAACTACAATGAGCAGTTCTTC	CASSLGLANYNEQFF
TRBV7-9	NA	TRBJ1-4	NA	TGTGCCAGCAGCTTAGGAGGGCAGGGGAATGAAAAACTGTTTTTT	CASSLGGQGNEKLFF
TRBV7-2	NA	TRBJ2-5	NA	TGTGCCAGCAGCATGAGCGGTATCCAAGGTGCCCAGTACTTC	CASSMSGIQGAQYF
TRBV19	once	TRBJ2-3	NA	TGTGCCAGTAGTATGAATCACAGGAGGCTGGGAGATACGCAGTATTTT	CASSMNHRRLGDTQYF
TRBV28	NA	TRBJ2-7	TRBD1	TGTGCCAGCAGTTTAGGAGACAGGGAGTACGAGCAGTACTTC	CASSLGDREYEQYF
TRBV5-1	NA	TRBJ2-7	NA	TGCGCCAGCAGCTTGGGGTCCTACTACGAGCAGTACTTC	CASSLGSYYEQYF
TRBV30	NA	TRBJ2-1	TRBD2	TGTGCCTGGTCTCACCTTCGCCAAGCGGGAGCCCTCAATGAGCAGTTCTTC	CAWSHLRQAGALNEQFF
TRBV6-6	NA	TRBJ2-7	NA	TGTGCCAGCAGCCCTGGGGCCTACGAGCAGTACTTC	CASSPGAYEQYF
TRBV7-9	NA	TRBJ2-1	NA	TGTGCCAGCAGCTTCCGGGGGTTCTACAATGAGCAGTTCTTC	CASSFRGFYNEQFF
TRBV18	NA	TRBJ2-5	TRBD2	TGTGCCAGCTCACCTACTAGCGACCAAGAGACCCAGTACTTC	CASSPTSDQETQYF
TRBV5-1	NA	TRBJ2-1	NA	TGCGCCAGCAGCTTGGCAGGGCCCAATGAGCAGTTCTTC	CASSLAGPNEQFF
TRBV30	NA	TRBJ2-5	NA	TGTGCCTGGAGTGGGGGCCAGACCCAAGAGACCCAGTACTTC	CAWSGGQTQETQYF
TRBV5-4	few	TRBJ1-2	TRBD1	TGTGCCAGCAGCCGGACAGGGAATGGCTACACCTTC	CASSRTGNGYTF
TRBV5-6	NA	TRBJ2-5	TRBD1	TGTGCCAGCAGCCCGGGACAGCGATACGGACAAGAGACCCAGTACTTC	CASSPGQRYGQETQYF
TRBV14	NA	TRBJ2-3	TRBD1	TGTGCCAGCAGCCAAGAAAGACAGGGGGCAACAGATACGCAGTATTTT	CASSQERQGATDTQYF
TRBV28	NA	TRBJ2-7	TRBD1	TGTGCCAGCAGTCCAGGGGGGACAGGGAAGTACGAGCAGTACTTC	CASSPGGTGKYEQYF
TRBV7-6	NA	TRBJ2-3	TRBD2	TGTGCCAGCGGGGTTCTGTCGGGAGGGAGCACAGATACGCAGTATTTT	CASGVLSGGSTDTQYF
TRBV6-1	NA	TRBJ2-1	NA	TGTGCCAGCACTTTATCCCACTCCTACAATGAGCAGTTCTTC	CASTLSHSYNEQFF
TRBV6-1	once	TRBJ2-7	NA	TGTGCCAGCAGCAAACACTACGAGCAGTACTTC	CASSKHYEQYF
TRBV7-9	few	TRBJ2-1	NA	TGTGCCAGCAGCTTGGGGCAACACAATGAGCAGTTCTTC	CASSLGQHNEQFF
TRBV5-5	NA	TRBJ1-4	NA	TGTGCCAGCAGCTTGGTATGGGATCAGGATTACGGGGAACTGTTTTTT	CASSLVWDQDYGELFF
TRBV7-3	once	TRBJ2-2	TRBD1	TGTGCCAGCAGCTACTGGACAGGGCTTTACACCGGGGAGCTGTTTTTT	CASSYWTGLYTGELFF
TRBV28	NA	TRBJ2-1	NA	TGTGCCAGCAGTTTATATCATCACAAGACTAGCTCCTACAATGAGCAGTTCTTC	CASSLYHHKTSSYNEQFF
TRBV7-7	NA	TRBJ2-5	TRBD2	TGTGCTAGCAGCTCGGGGGGGGTGGAGACCCAGTACTTC	CASSSGGVETQYF
TRBV30	NA	TRBJ2-7	TRBD1	TGTGCCTGGGCGACCCCGCCGGGACAGTATTTTAGGGACGAGCAGTACTTC	CAWATPPGQYFRDEQYF
TRBV28	NA	TRBJ1-2	TRBD1	TGTGCCAGCAGTCTGGACAGGGGTCATGGCTACACCTTC	CASSLDRGHGYTF
TRBV6-1	NA	TRBJ1-5	TRBD1	TGTGCCAGCAGTCGTCGGGACAGAAACAATCAGCCCCAGCATTTT	CASSRRDRNNQPQHF
TRBV18	NA	TRBJ1-1	TRBD1	TGTGCCAGCTCACCATCGGAGGGACAGGAAACTGAAGCTTTCTTT	CASSPSEGQETEAFF
TRBV30	NA	TRBJ2-1	NA	TGTGCCTGGACCGGGACCAACTACAATGAGCAGTTCTTC	CAWTGTNYNEQFF
TRBV9	NA	TRBJ2-7	TRBD2	TGTGCCAGCAGCGTAGACGGGACTAGTTACGAGCAGTACTTC	CASSVDGTSYEQYF
TRBV6-1	NA	TRBJ2-6	NA	TGTGCCAGCCGACAGGTTTTCAACGTCCTGACTTTC	CASRQVFNVLTF
TRBV9	NA	TRBJ2-5	TRBD2	TGTGCCAGCAGCGGCATACTAGCGGGTTCAGAGACCCAGTACTTC	CASSGILAGSETQYF
TRBV4-1	NA	TRBJ2-2	NA	TGCGCCAGCAGCCAAGACCGACGGACCGGGGAGCTGTTTTTT	CASSQDRRTGELFF
TRBV10-3	NA	TRBJ2-5	NA	TGTGCCATCAGTGAGTCCTTGCTTCGGGACCCAACCAGGGAGACCCAGTACTTC	CAISESLLRDPTRETQYF
TRBV7-9	NA	TRBJ2-3	NA	TGTGCCCGGGGAGCCGACACAGATACGCAGTATTTT	CARGADTDTQYF
TRBV7-2	NA	TRBJ2-2	NA	TGTGCCAGCAGCCGAGAATTCGGTCGCGTTTCGGAGCTGTTTTTT	CASSREFGRVSELFF